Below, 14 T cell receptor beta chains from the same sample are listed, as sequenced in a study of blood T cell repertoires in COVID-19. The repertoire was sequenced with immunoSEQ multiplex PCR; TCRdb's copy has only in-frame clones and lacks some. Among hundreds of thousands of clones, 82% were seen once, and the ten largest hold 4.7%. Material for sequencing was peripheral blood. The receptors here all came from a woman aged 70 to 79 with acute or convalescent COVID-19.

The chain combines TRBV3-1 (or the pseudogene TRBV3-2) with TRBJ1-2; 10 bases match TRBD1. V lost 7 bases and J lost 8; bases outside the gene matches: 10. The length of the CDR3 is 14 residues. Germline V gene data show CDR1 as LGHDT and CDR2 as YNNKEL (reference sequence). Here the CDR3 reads CASTDNDRGHGYTF. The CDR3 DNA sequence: TGTGCCAGCACCGACAACGACAGGGGGCACGGCTACACCTTC.

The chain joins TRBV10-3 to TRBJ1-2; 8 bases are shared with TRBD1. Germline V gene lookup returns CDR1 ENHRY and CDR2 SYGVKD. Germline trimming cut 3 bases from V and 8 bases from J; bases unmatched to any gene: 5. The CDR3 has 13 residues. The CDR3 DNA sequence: TGTGCCATCAGTGATCAGGGGGCAGGAGGCTACACCTTC. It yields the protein CAISDQGAGGYTF.

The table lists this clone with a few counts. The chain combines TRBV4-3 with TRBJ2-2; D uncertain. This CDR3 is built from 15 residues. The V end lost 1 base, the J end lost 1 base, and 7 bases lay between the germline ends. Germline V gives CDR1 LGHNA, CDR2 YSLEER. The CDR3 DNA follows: TGCGCCAGCAGCCAAGGACTTTTGAACACCGGGGAGCTGTTTTTT. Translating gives CASSQGLLNTGELFF.

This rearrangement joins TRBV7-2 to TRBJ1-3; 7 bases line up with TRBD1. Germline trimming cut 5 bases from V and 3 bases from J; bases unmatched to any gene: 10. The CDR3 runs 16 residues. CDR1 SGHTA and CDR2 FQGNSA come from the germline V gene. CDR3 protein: CASSTQDRVDGNTIYF. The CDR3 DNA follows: TGTGCCAGCAGCACCCAAGACAGGGTAGATGGAAACACCATATATTTT.

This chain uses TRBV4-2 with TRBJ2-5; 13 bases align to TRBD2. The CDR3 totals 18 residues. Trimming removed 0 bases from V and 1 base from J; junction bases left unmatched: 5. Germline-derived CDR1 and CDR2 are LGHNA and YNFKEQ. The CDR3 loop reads CASSQDFWTSGGQETQYF. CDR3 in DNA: TGTGCCAGCAGCCAAGATTTCTGGACTAGCGGGGGCCAAGAGACCCAGTACTTC.

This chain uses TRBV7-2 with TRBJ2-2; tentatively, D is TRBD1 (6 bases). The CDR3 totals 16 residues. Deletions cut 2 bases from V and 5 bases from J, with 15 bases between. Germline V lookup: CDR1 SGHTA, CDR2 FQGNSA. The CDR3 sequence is CASSLYQGRGTGELFF. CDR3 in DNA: TGTGCCAGCAGCTTATACCAGGGGCGAGGAACCGGGGAGCTGTTTTTT. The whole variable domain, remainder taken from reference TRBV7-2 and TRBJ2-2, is GAGVSQSPSNKVTEKGKDVELRCDPISGHTALYWYRQSLGQGLEFLIYFQGNSAPDKSGLPSDRFSAERTGGSVSTLTIQRTQQEDSAVYLCASSLYQGRGTGELFFGEGSRLTVL.

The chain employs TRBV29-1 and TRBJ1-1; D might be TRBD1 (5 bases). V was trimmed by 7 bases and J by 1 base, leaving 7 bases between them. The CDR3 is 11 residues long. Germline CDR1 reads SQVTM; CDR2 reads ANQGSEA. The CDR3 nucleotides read TGCAGCGGCAGGGCGAACACTGAAGCTTTCTTT. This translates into CSGRANTEAFF.

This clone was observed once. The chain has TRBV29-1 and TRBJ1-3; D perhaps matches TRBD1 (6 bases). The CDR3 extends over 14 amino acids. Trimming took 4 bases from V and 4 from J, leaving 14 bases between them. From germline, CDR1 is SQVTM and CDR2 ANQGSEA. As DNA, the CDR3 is TGCAGCGTTGGTCAGGGGCCGGCAGGAAACACCATATATTTT. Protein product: CSVGQGPAGNTIYF. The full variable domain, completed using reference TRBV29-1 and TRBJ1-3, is SAVISQKPSRDICQRGTSLTIQCQVDSQVTMMFWYRQQPGQSLTLIATANQGSEATYESGFVIDKFPISRPNLTFSTLTVSNMSPEDSSIYLCSVGQGPAGNTIYFGEGSWLTVV.

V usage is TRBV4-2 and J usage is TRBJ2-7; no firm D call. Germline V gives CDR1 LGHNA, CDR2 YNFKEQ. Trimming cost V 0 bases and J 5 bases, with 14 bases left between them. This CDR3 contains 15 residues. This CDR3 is CASSQESSAADEQYF. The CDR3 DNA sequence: TGTGCCAGCAGCCAAGAATCCAGCGCCGCCGACGAGCAGTACTTC.

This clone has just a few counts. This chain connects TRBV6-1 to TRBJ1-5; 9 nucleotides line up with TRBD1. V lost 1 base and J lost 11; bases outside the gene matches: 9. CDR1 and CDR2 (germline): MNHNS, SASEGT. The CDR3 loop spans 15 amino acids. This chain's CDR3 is CASSEGTQGANSQHF. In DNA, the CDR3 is TGTGCCAGCAGTGAAGGTACACAGGGGGCGAATTCCCAGCATTTT.

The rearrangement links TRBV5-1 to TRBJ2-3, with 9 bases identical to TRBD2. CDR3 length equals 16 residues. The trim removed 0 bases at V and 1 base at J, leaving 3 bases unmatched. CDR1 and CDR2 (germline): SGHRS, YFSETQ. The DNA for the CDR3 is TGCGCCAGCAGCTTGGCGGCTAGCGGGGGCACAGATACGCAGTATTTT. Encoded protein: CASSLAASGGTDTQYF.

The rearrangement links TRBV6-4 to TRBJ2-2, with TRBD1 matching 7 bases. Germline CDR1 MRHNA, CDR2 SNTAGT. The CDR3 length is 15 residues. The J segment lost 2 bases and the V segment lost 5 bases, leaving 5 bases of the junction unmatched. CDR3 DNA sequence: TGTGCCAGCAGTACCCACAGGGGCAACACCGGGGAGCTGTTTTTT. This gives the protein CASSTHRGNTGELFF.

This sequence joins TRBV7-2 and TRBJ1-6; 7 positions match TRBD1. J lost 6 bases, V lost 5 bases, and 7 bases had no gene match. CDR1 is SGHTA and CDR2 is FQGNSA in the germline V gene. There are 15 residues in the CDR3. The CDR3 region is CASSLDRASNSPLHF. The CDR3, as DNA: TGTGCCAGCAGCCTAGACAGGGCCTCTAATTCACCCCTCCACTTT.

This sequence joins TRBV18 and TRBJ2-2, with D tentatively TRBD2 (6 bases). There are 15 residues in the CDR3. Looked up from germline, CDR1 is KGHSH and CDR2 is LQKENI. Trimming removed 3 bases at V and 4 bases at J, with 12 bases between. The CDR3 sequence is CASSPGGGATGELFF. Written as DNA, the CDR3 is TGTGCCAGCTCACCCGGGGGAGGCGCCACCGGGGAGCTGTTTTTT.